Sequencing of this TCR beta chain was carried out in a study of blood T cell repertoires in COVID-19. The repertoire was sequenced with immunoSEQ multiplex PCR; TCRdb's copy has only in-frame clones and lacks some. The sample carries some 250,000 clones, roughly 85% recorded once. The germline V gene has CDR1 SQVTM and CDR2 ANQGSEA. This CDR3 is 13 amino acids long. The J segment lost 5 bases and the V segment lost 5 bases, leaving 8 bases of the junction unmatched. The gene calls are TRBV29-1 and TRBJ2-5, with 7 bases identical to TRBD1. The TCR sequence derives from a woman younger than 35 with acute or convalescent COVID-19. The sample consisted of peripheral blood. The CDR3: CSVCQGEGETQYF. CDR3 nucleotide sequence: TGCAGCGTTTGCCAGGGGGAAGGGGAGACCCAGTACTTC.